This TCR beta chain was obtained from a study of OX40 agonist ivuxolimab in advanced cancers. The study in broad terms: Ivuxolimab, which targeted the costimulatory receptor OX40 (CD134), was an agonistic, fully human IgG2 monoclonal antibody. In the dose-escalation cohort, 82.7% of patients were male, and the mean age was approximately 64 years, with a range of 23 to 79. Of the roughly 51 patients in dose escalation, 19 had hepatocellular carcinoma, some 15 had melanoma, 9 had renal cell carcinoma and 9 had head and neck cancer. Peripheral TCRbeta sequencing was intended to test whether TCR sequence diversity was altered and clonal T-cell expansion was caused by ivuxolimab. Intravenous ivuxolimab was administered to patients every 2 weeks at six dose levels: 0.01, 0.1, 0.3, 1.5, 3 and 10 mg/kg. Patients were allowed to have had prior anti-PD-1, anti-PD-L1 or anti-CTLA-4 therapy, and 40% of the dose-escalation patients had previously received checkpoint inhibitors. The paper covers the monotherapy dose-escalation part of the phase I ivuxolimab trial, which included N of about 56 patients. Three dose-escalation patients achieved partial responses, one with hepatocellular carcinoma and two with cutaneous melanoma. The full study reports these points: Low levels of normalized T-cell clonal expansion were also seen in some patients who did not respond. In the 0.1-3.0 mg/kg groups, partial responders were among the patients with the lowest normalized peripheral clonal expansion, particularly in CD8+ T cells. Clonal expansion of both CD4+ and CD8+ blood T cells was observed from baseline to week 6 at doses 0.1 to 3.0 mg/kg. After ivuxolimab, expanded clones were on average more numerous among CD8+ T cells than among CD4+ T cells. Which antigens the clonally expanded peripheral T cells were specific for was not determined.

The trial excluded patients who had a history of autoimmune disease or were on systemic immunosuppression. Peripheral blood for TCR sequencing was drawn from every dose cohort at baseline, at cycle 4 day 1 and at cycle 7 day 1. Samples were obtained from an open-label, multicenter, first-in-human phase I dose-escalation trial of ivuxolimab. Adults with locally advanced or metastatic melanoma, renal cell, hepatocellular, or head and neck squamous cell carcinoma were enrolled in the trial. Before TCR sequencing, CD4+ T cells and CD8+ T cells from peripheral blood were sorted into separate populations. Its CDR3 holds 15 amino acids, cysteine through phenylalanine. Only CDR3 DNA is held: 45 bases, read in frame from base 1. The germline V gene supplies CDR1 SGHNT and CDR2 YENEEA. Genomic DNA was isolated from the sorted cells so that the TCRbeta CDR3 region could be sequenced. The immunoSEQ Assay was used for sequencing of TCRbeta CDR3 regions. This immuneACCESS table, as held by TCRdb, lists in-frame sequences with V and J called but not all clones. Of the missing ones, under half trace to an unresolved V gene in checked studies; the others have no known cause. For this sample the table gives about 72,000 clones, of which 80% to 90% were detected only once. Together, the top ten hold roughly 0.94% of the sample.

Details on this clone: Its antigen is unknown. No clone much larger than this one lies a single base away; base qualities are absent.

The sample in question was CD4+ or CD8+ T cells sorted from blood, obtained in a trial of the OX40 agonist ivuxolimab. This receptor chain uses TRBV11-3 and TRBJ2-5, with 8 bases in between that match TRBD2. Near its end, the DNA agrees better with TRBJ2-7, so the J call may be wrong. This receptor was obtained from an adult with an advanced solid tumor such as melanoma, head and neck, liver or kidney cancer. The CDR3 here reads CASSLGGAGDNEQYF. In nucleotides, the sequence is TGTGCCAGCAGCTTAGGGGGAGCGGGAGACAACGAGCAGTACTTC.